One T cell receptor beta chain is described in this entry. After thawing and overnight rest, PBMC were stained with GMM-loaded CD1B tetramer, viability dye and anti-CD3 for sorting. CD1B tetramers were loaded with Rhodococcus equi-derived C32 glucose monomycolate. This specimen belongs to a study of T cells in tuberculosis. Study background: The T cells targeted glucose monomycolate, a mycobacterial lipid, via CD1B.

The protocol was immunoSEQ multiplex PCR, while the TCRdb copy is restricted to in-frame clones and leaves out a portion. The profile shows 60,000 or so clones, about 86% of them singletons. This CDR3 is 16 amino acids long. Per the germline V gene, CDR1 is LGHNA and CDR2 is YSLEER. Trimming left V 4 bases short and J 8 bases short, with 20 bases between. Specimen: CD1b-GMM tetramer-negative cells sorted from PBMCs. The receptor was derived from an adult woman with latent tuberculosis. The chain recombines TRBV4-3 with TRBJ1-4; D possibly corresponds to TRBD1 (6 bases). CDR3: CASSPGGGSGGEKLFF. CDR3 sequence (DNA): TGCGCCAGCAGCCCAGGTGGGGGGTCGGGGGGCGAAAAACTGTTTTTT.